The next 6 T cell receptor beta chains were all read from a single sample in a study of blood T cell repertoires in COVID-19. Produced via immunoSEQ multiplex PCR; TCRdb's table is partial and in-frame only. Counted here are roughly 140,000 clones, 85% occurring once; the ten biggest clones make up about 3%. The sample consisted of peripheral blood. Receptor source: a woman aged 40 to 50 with active or convalescent COVID-19.

This chain uses TRBV27 with TRBJ1-4; weak D call: TRBD1 (5 bases). Germline CDR1 MNHEY, CDR2 SMNVEV (reference sequence). V lost 3 bases and J 2 bases, leaving 16 bases between the germline ends. This CDR3 has 17 residues. The CDR3, as DNA: TGTGCCAGCAGTTTGTCCCCAGAAGGGGCGACTAATGAAAAACTGTTTTTT. The encoded protein is CASSLSPEGATNEKLFF.

The gene calls are TRBV6-6 and TRBJ1-6; D remains ambiguous. V was shortened by 8 bases and J by 7 bases, with 15 bases between the two germline ends. Looked up from germline, CDR1 is MNHNY and CDR2 is SVGAGI (reference sequence). The CDR3 totals 14 residues. CDR3 nucleotide sequence: TGTGCCAGCGTACAATGGCCCATCAATTCACCCCTCCACTTT. This translates into CASVQWPINSPLHF.

This clone was counted a single time. The rearrangement links TRBV11-2 to TRBJ1-6; the D is unclear. Trimming removed 1 base from V and 9 bases from J, with 16 bases in between. This CDR3 region has 16 residues. The V gene's germline CDR1 is SGHAT and CDR2 FQNNGV. The DNA for the CDR3 is TGTGCCAGCAGCTTAGCTGGAGGGAGGGCGGTTTCACCCCTCCACTTT. Its translation is CASSLAGGRAVSPLHF.

The count of this clone is one. The rearrangement links TRBV28 to TRBJ2-2; weak D call: TRBD1 (5 bases). Per the germline V gene, CDR1 is MDHEN and CDR2 is SYDVKM. CDR3 length: 14 amino acids. V lost 7 bases and J 1 base, leaving 10 bases between the germline ends. Written as DNA, the CDR3 is TGTGCCAGCAAAAAGGGGCTGAACACCGGGGAGCTGTTTTTT. Translated: CASKKGLNTGELFF.

The chain combines TRBV27 with TRBJ2-2; D unresolved. CDR1 is MNHEY and CDR2 is SMNVEV in the germline V gene (reference sequence). There are 13 residues in the CDR3. Between the trimmed V and J ends, which lost 6 bases and 6 bases, there was a span of 11 bases. The CDR3 bases are TGTGCCAGCAGGCCGGTGTGGTCCGGGGAGCTGTTTTTT. The encoded protein is CASRPVWSGELFF.

Here the CDR3 reads CASSIGFTNYGYTF. The CDR3 bases are TGTGCCAGTAGTATCGGTTTCACGAACTATGGCTACACCTTC. V and J are TRBV19 and TRBJ1-2, with D hard to call. The CDR3 is 14 amino acids. The germline V gene encodes CDR1 LNHDA and CDR2 SQIVND (reference sequence). V was clipped by 3 bases and J by 2 bases, with 10 bases between them.